Following are 23 T cell receptor beta chains from one sample sequenced in a study of T cells in Graves' hyperthyroidism and ophthalmopathy. Amplification of TCR beta CDR3 regions was performed using RNA transcripts as template. A set of HTBI primers served as the primers for a first-round RT-PCR of the TCR CDR3. TCRdb analysed the multiplex PCR reads with MiXCR anew, one entry per CDR3 protein. The table lists 350,000 to 450,000 distinct CDR3 sequences, roughly a sixth of them singletons, with around a third in the top ten. Sequenced sample: blood. Receptors originate from a woman between 25 and 40 years old with Graves' hyperthyroidism that later progressed to Graves' ophthalmopathy.

The V gene is TRBV6-2 or TRBV6-3, the J gene TRBJ2-7, with 8 bases lining up with TRBD1. Germline V gene sequence: CDR1 MNHEY, CDR2 SVGEGT. CDR3 length: 15 amino acids. V lost 2 bases to trimming and J lost 3 bases; unmatched junction nucleotides: 6. As DNA, the CDR3 is TGTGCCAGCAGTTACGCGACAGGGGAAATCTACGAGCAGTACTTC. It specifies CASSYATGEIYEQYF.

This clonotype occurred many times. DNA of the CDR3: TGTGCCAGCAGCCGAGACAGTTCTGATACGCAGTATTTT. It translates to CASSRDSSDTQYF. The chain is built from TRBV28 and TRBJ2-3; tentative D call: TRBD1 (5 bases). In germline, CDR1 is MDHEN, CDR2 SYDVKM. The CDR3 spans 13 residues. V was clipped by 6 bases and J by 6 bases, with 13 bases between them.

Only a few counts were recorded for this clonotype. The V call is TRBV19, the J call TRBJ1-1; tentative D call: TRBD1 (5 bases). The CDR3 consists of 17 residues. V was clipped by 5 bases and J by 1 base, with 20 bases between them. Germline V CDR1 and CDR2: LNHDA, SQIVND (reference sequence). The CDR3 region has the DNA TGTGCCAGTAGTCATACCGGGACCTACCATAAGAACACTGAAGCTTTCTTT. It is translated as CASSHTGTYHKNTEAFF.

The rearrangement uses TRBV27 and TRBJ2-7; tentatively, D is TRBD2 (6 bases). From germline, CDR1 is MNHEY and CDR2 SMNVEV (reference sequence). This CDR3 contains 13 residues. Trimming left V 8 bases short and J 0 bases short, with 11 bases between. Written as DNA, the CDR3 is TGTGCCAGCGGGACTCGCAGCTCCTACGAGCAGTACTTC. It specifies CASGTRSSYEQYF.

In this sample, this clonotype turned up many times. The chain carries TRBV28 and TRBJ2-7; 9 bases fit TRBD1. Germline CDR1 and CDR2: MDHEN and SYDVKM. V gave up 6 bases and J gave up 2 bases; unmatched junction bases: 5. CDR3 length: 14 residues. The CDR3 DNA reads as TGTGCCAGCAGCCGCCGGGACAGGGCCTACGAGCAGTACTTC. This gives the protein CASSRRDRAYEQYF.

This clonotype has a handful of counts. The J gene is TRBJ2-2, the V gene TRBV9; the match to TRBD1 covers 12 bases. Germline V lookup: CDR1 SGDLS, CDR2 YYNGEE. The CDR3 has 16 residues. V trimming: 3 bases; J trimming: 7 bases; junction bases outside the gene matches: 7. The CDR3, as DNA: TGTGCCAGCAGCGATCCGGGACAGGGGGCAGGCGGGGAGCTGTTTTTT. This codes for CASSDPGQGAGGELFF. Full variable domain (rest looked up from reference TRBV9 and TRBJ2-2): DSGVTQTPKHLITATGQRVTLRCSPRSGDLSVYWYQQSLDQGLQFLIQYYNGEERAKGNILERFSAQQFPDLHSELNLSSLELGDSALYFCASSDPGQGAGGELFFGEGSRLTVL.

There are many counts of this clonotype. This chain links TRBV19 with TRBJ1-2; TRBD1 matches at 10 bases. Trimming removed 7 bases from V and 4 bases from J; junction bases left unmatched: 6. Looked up from germline, CDR1 is LNHDA and CDR2 is SQIVND (reference sequence). The CDR3 runs 14 residues. CDR3 region: CASKADRGVYGYTF. As DNA, the CDR3 is TGTGCCAGTAAAGCGGACAGGGGGGTCTATGGCTACACCTTC.

This clonotype was seen at least ten times. The J gene is TRBJ1-5, the V gene TRBV12-3 or TRBV12-4; D remains ambiguous. V dropped 7 bases and J dropped 2 bases, with 9 bases sitting between them. This CDR3 spans 13 amino acids. In DNA form, the CDR3 reads TGTGCCAGCACAGCACAAGGCAATCAGCCCCAGCATTTT. As protein: CASTAQGNQPQHF.

This clonotype was observed a few times. This may be a read error: a much more frequent sequence differs by one nucleotide. The chain uses TRBV20-1 and TRBJ2-1; D may be TRBD1 or TRBD2 (5 bases each). V was shortened by 7 bases and J by 4 bases, with 11 bases between the two germline ends. The CDR3 runs 12 residues. Germline-derived CDR1 and CDR2 are DFQATT and SNEGSKA (reference sequence). The CDR3 is CSGGRLYNEQFF. Here the CDR3 DNA reads TGCAGTGGGGGACGGCTTTACAATGAGCAGTTCTTC.

The CDR3 DNA reads as TGTGCCAGCAGTGAATCAGGGGACACCGGGGAGCTGTTTTTT. Translated: CASSESGDTGELFF. The J gene is TRBJ2-2, the V gene TRBV25-1; a weak D match, TRBD1 (6 bases). Germline-derived CDR1 and CDR2 are MGHDK and SYGVNS. The CDR3 has 14 amino acids. Trimming took off 1 base at V and 3 bases at J, with 6 bases between the two ends.

Many counts were recorded for this clonotype. The rearrangement uses TRBV5-1 and TRBJ1-1, with TRBD1 matching over 7 bases. Germline-derived CDR1 and CDR2 are SGHRS and YFSETQ. The CDR3 contains 16 residues. V lost 3 bases to trimming and J lost 1 base; unmatched junction nucleotides: 9. The CDR3 here is CASSSGRGSENTEAFF. The CDR3 DNA reads TGCGCCAGCAGCTCAGGCAGGGGGTCAGAGAACACTGAAGCTTTCTTT. The variable domain in full, completed from reference TRBV5-1 and TRBJ1-1, reads KAGVTQTPRYLIKTRGQQVTLSCSPISGHRSVSWYQQTPGQGLQFLFEYFSETQRNKGNFPGRFSGRQFSNSRSEMNVSTLELGDSALYLCASSSGRGSENTEAFFGQGTRLTVV.

CDR3 nucleotides: TGTGCCACCAGTGATATCCGCCCCGGGAGGGGCACCGGGGAGCTGTTTTTT. Amino acid sequence: CATSDIRPGRGTGELFF. The V and J genes are TRBV24-1 and TRBJ2-2; 8 nucleotides match TRBD2. The germline V gene has CDR1 KGHDR and CDR2 SFDVKD. Trimming removed 3 bases from V and 4 bases from J; junction bases left unmatched: 9. This CDR3 is 17 amino acids long.

The gene calls are TRBV20-1 and TRBJ2-6, with a possible D match to TRBD1 (5 bases). Germline CDR1 is DFQATT and CDR2 is SNEGSKA (reference sequence). The CDR3 is 13 residues long. V was shortened by 6 bases and J by 0 bases, with 6 bases between the two germline ends. The CDR3 is CSARDSGANVLTF. The CDR3 coding sequence is TGCAGTGCCAGGGACTCTGGGGCCAACGTCCTGACTTTC.

This clonotype came up many times. V is TRBV19 and J is TRBJ2-1, with a possible D match to TRBD2 (5 bases). V dropped 4 bases and J dropped 4 bases, with 17 bases sitting between them. The germline V gene encodes CDR1 LNHDA and CDR2 SQIVND (reference sequence). There are 16 residues in the CDR3. The CDR3 loop is CASSKDGLSSYNEQFF. In DNA form, the CDR3 reads TGTGCCAGTAGTAAAGACGGACTTAGCAGTTACAATGAGCAGTTCTTC.

This clonotype appeared a few times. The rearrangement uses TRBV9 and TRBJ2-3; TRBD2 is a possible D gene (6 bases). The V gene lost 0 bases and the J gene lost 6 bases, with 14 bases spanning the gap. Germline loops: CDR1 SGDLS, CDR2 YYNGEE. This CDR3 region has 15 residues. CDR3: CASSVEWAGSDTQYF. The CDR3 bases are TGTGCCAGCAGCGTAGAGTGGGCGGGGTCGGATACGCAGTATTTT.

This clonotype was observed many times. V is TRBV10-2 and J is TRBJ2-7; 8 nucleotides line up with TRBD2. The germline CDR1 and CDR2 sequences are WSHSY and SAAADI. The CDR3 loop spans 14 amino acids. V trimming: 7 bases; J trimming: 2 bases; junction bases outside the gene matches: 7. CDR3 bases: TGCGCCAGCACCTTAGCGGGACAAACCTACGAGCAGTACTTC. Amino acids: CASTLAGQTYEQYF.

This clonotype was recorded many times. The chain recombines TRBV10-1 with TRBJ2-1; 11 bases map to TRBD2. V trimming: 0 bases; J trimming: 3 bases; junction bases outside the gene matches: 10. The CDR3 consists of 19 residues. Germline V lookup: CDR1 WNHNN, CDR2 SYGVQD (reference sequence). The CDR3 coding sequence is TGCGCCAGCAGTGAGTCGGGATCAAGACTAGCGGGGAACTACAATGAGCAGTTCTTC. Translated: CASSESGSRLAGNYNEQFF.

The chain is built from TRBV28 and TRBJ2-1, with D tentatively TRBD1 (5 bases). Trimming removed 3 bases at V and 3 bases at J, with 12 bases between. The CDR3 spans 15 residues. Germline assignment: CDR1 MDHEN and CDR2 SYDVKM. The DNA of the CDR3 is TGTGCCAGCAGTTTTAGGGCAGGGATCTACAATGAGCAGTTCTTC. This sequence encodes CASSFRAGIYNEQFF.

There are many counts of this clonotype. V is TRBV27 and J is TRBJ1-1; D may be TRBD1 (5 bases). V lost 8 bases, J lost 0 bases, and 13 bases lay in between. Germline CDR1 reads MNHEY; CDR2 reads SMNVEV (reference sequence). The CDR3 is made up of 14 amino acids. Written as DNA, the CDR3 is TGTGCCAGCGCGACGACAGTTATGAACACTGAAGCTTTCTTT. Residues: CASATTVMNTEAFF.

This clonotype has a handful of counts. V usage is TRBV6-1 and J usage is TRBJ2-5; 10 nucleotides match TRBD1. The junction had 11 bases not matched to a gene; V was cut back by 6 bases and J by 4 bases. The length of the CDR3 is 16 residues. Germline CDR1 is MNHNS and CDR2 is SASEGT. The chain's CDR3 is CASSSTGGGLRETQYF. The CDR3 bases are TGTGCCAGCAGCTCGACAGGGGGCGGTTTGCGAGAGACCCAGTACTTC.

The J gene is TRBJ1-1, the V gene TRBV30; D might be TRBD1 (5 bases). The ends were cut back, 2 bases at V and 3 bases at J, with 13 bases in the middle. The length of the CDR3 is 14 residues. Germline V CDR1 and CDR2: GTSNPN, SVGIG (reference sequence). The CDR3 nucleotides are TGTGCCTGGAGTCAGATAGACAGATACACTGAAGCTTTCTTT. Translating it yields CAWSQIDRYTEAFF.

This clonotype was seen repeatedly, ten times or more. The CDR3 DNA reads as TGTGCCAGCAGTCAAACCGGGACAGCGAATTCACCCCTCCACTTT. Residues: CASSQTGTANSPLHF. The rearrangement links TRBV12-3 or TRBV12-4 to TRBJ1-6, with TRBD1 matching over 7 bases. The trim removed 5 bases at V and 7 bases at J, leaving 8 bases unmatched. CDR3 length: 15 residues.

The chain is built from TRBV19 and TRBJ2-1, with 8 bases lining up with TRBD2. The germline V gene has CDR1 LNHDA and CDR2 SQIVND (reference sequence). The J segment lost 2 bases and the V segment lost 7 bases, leaving 10 bases of the junction unmatched. CDR3 length: 16 amino acids. The chain's CDR3 is CASTRSGGYTYNEQFF. The DNA of the CDR3 is TGTGCCAGTACCCGGAGCGGGGGTTACACCTACAATGAGCAGTTCTTC. Combining the CDR3 with reference TRBV19 and TRBJ2-1 gives the whole variable domain DGGITQSPKYLFRKEGQNVTLSCEQNLNHDAMYWYRQDPGQGLRLIYYSQIVNDFQKGDIAEGYSVSREKKESFPLTVTSAQKNPTAFYLCASTRSGGYTYNEQFFGPGTRLTVL.